The clone carrying this T cell receptor (beta chain) occurred a few times. Construction of the TCRbeta library involved unique molecular identifiers. Using its own MiXCR run on the PCR reads, TCRdb lists one record per CDR3 protein. The sample holds a few hundred thousand distinct CDR3 sequences, 25% to 30% seen once. The sample comes from a study of T-cell reconstitution after alpha-beta-depleted transplantation in children. Sequences were derived from PBMCs, sampled before TCRalphabeta/CD19-depleted stem cell transplant. The receptor was derived from a boy younger than two with Wiskott-Aldrich syndrome, due to receive a stem cell transplant.

The CDR3: CAIAKGGLAGNNEQFF. For the CDR3, the DNA is TGTGCCATCGCTAAAGGGGGACTAGCGGGTAACAATGAGCAGTTCTTC. J is TRBJ2-1 and V is TRBV10-3; 12 nucleotides align to TRBD2. With 8 bases clipped from V and 5 bases from J, the junction kept 10 bases outside the gene matches. In germline, CDR1 is ENHRY, CDR2 SYGVKD. This CDR3 contains 16 residues.